This passage covers 2 T cell receptor beta chains from one sample sequenced in a study of T cells in Graves' hyperthyroidism and ophthalmopathy. From RNA transcripts, TCR beta CDR3 regions were amplified. RT-PCR in the first round (using the HTBI primer set) targeted the TCR CDR3. In TCRdb, the multiplex PCR reads were re-called with MiXCR into one record per CDR3 protein. The sample yields about 590,000 distinct CDR3 sequences, approximately 15% seen once. The sample comprised blood. The receptors come from a woman aged 18 to 35 with Graves' ophthalmopathy.

This clonotype was counted between two and nine times. J is TRBJ1-2 and V is TRBV20-1; no clear D gene. This CDR3 region has 14 residues. Deletions cut 0 bases from V and 8 bases from J, with 16 bases between. Per germline, CDR1 DFQATT and CDR2 SNEGSKA (reference sequence). CDR3: CSARDQQEKRGYTF. CDR3 nucleotides: TGCAGTGCTAGAGATCAGCAGGAGAAAAGGGGCTACACCTTC.

This clonotype was observed at least ten times. The junction does not match germline at one end; this may be a read error. V and J are TRBV28 and TRBJ1-1; TRBD1 agrees at 8 bases. Germline CDR1 reads MDHEN; CDR2 reads SYDVKM. The CDR3 has 19 residues. The DNA of the CDR3 is TGTGCCAGCAGTTTACCCTTCTCCGGGACAGGCGGTAAGAAAACTGGAGCTTTCTTT. This translates into CASSLPFSGTGGKKTGAFF.